These T cell receptor beta chains were read from a single sample in a study of shared clonotypes between healthy human individuals. Profiling relied on immunoSEQ multiplex PCR, and the TCRdb table lists in-frame clones only, not all of them. The table lists 650,000 to 700,000 clones, around 90% of them singletons, with 30% to 40% in the top ten. The sequenced material came from memory CD8+ T cells from PBMCs. These receptors all stem from a young man in good health. Some clones in this sample may be carry-over from other donors' samples. The CDR3 runs from the conserved cysteine through the conserved F or W. The D gene is left open where the match is weak. Size is omitted from some rows. Given values are once, few, many or a class for expanded clones.

CDR3 protein: CASSLGPDLTWEQYF
CDR3 DNA: TGTGCCAGCAGTTTAGGACCAGACCTTACCTGGGAGCAGTACTTC
V gene: TRBV28
D gene: -
clone size: -
J gene: TRBJ2-7

CDR3 protein: CASSAFRDRIILGTDTQYF
CDR3 DNA: TGCGCCAGCAGCGCCTTCCGGGACAGAATCATTCTGGGCACAGATACGCAGTATTTT
V gene: TRBV5-1
D gene: TRBD1
clone size: -
J gene: TRBJ2-3

CDR3 protein: CASILYEQYF
CDR3 DNA: TGTGCCAGCATCCTCTACGAGCAGTACTTC
V gene: TRBV27
D gene: -
clone size: -
J gene: TRBJ2-7

CDR3 protein: CASSQFRTGIDGYTF
CDR3 DNA: TGCGCCAGCAGCCAATTCCGGACAGGCATAGATGGCTACACCTTC
V gene: TRBV4-3
D gene: TRBD1
clone size: -
J gene: TRBJ1-2

CDR3 protein: CSGRMNTEAFF
CDR3 DNA: TGCAGCGGTCGAATGAACACTGAAGCTTTCTTT
V gene: TRBV29-1
D gene: -
clone size: few
J gene: TRBJ1-1

CDR3 protein: CASSLSGGNGYTF
CDR3 DNA: TGTGCCAGCAGCTTAAGTGGGGGTAACGGCTACACCTTC
V gene: TRBV7-9
D gene: -
clone size: -
J gene: TRBJ1-2

CDR3 protein: CASSSRAGGPTDTQYF
CDR3 DNA: TGTGCCAGCAGCTCGCGAGCGGGAGGGCCTACAGATACGCAGTATTTT
V gene: TRBV9
D gene: TRBD2
clone size: -
J gene: TRBJ2-3

CDR3 protein: CASSYGETQYF
CDR3 DNA: TGTGCCAGCAGCTATGGGGAGACCCAGTACTTC
V gene: TRBV25-1
D gene: -
clone size: -
J gene: TRBJ2-5

CDR3 protein: CASSQGKGRGPNTGELFF
CDR3 DNA: TGCGCCAGCAGCCAAGGAAAAGGCAGGGGCCCGAACACCGGGGAGCTGTTTTTT
V gene: TRBV4-1
D gene: -
clone size: -
J gene: TRBJ2-2

CDR3 protein: CASSPHRANQPQHF
CDR3 DNA: TGCGCCAGCAGCCCCCACAGGGCGAATCAGCCCCAGCATTTT
V gene: TRBV4-1
D gene: -
clone size: -
J gene: TRBJ1-5

CDR3 protein: CASSAGTGGPGELFF
CDR3 DNA: TGTGCCAGCAGCGCCGGGACAGGGGGCCCCGGGGAGCTGTTTTTT
V gene: TRBV2
D gene: TRBD1
clone size: once
J gene: TRBJ2-2

CDR3 protein: CASSVAGLAADTQYF
CDR3 DNA: TGTGCCAGCAGCGTAGCTGGACTAGCGGCAGATACGCAGTATTTT
V gene: TRBV9
D gene: TRBD2
clone size: -
J gene: TRBJ2-3

CDR3 protein: CASSLVAGGPSGELFF
CDR3 DNA: TGTGCCAGCAGCTTAGTAGCGGGAGGGCCGTCCGGGGAGCTGTTTTTT
V gene: TRBV11-3
D gene: TRBD2
clone size: -
J gene: TRBJ2-2

CDR3 protein: CASRKMDGYTF
CDR3 DNA: TGTGCCAGCAGGAAGATGGATGGCTACACCTTC
V gene: TRBV11-2
D gene: -
clone size: few
J gene: TRBJ1-2

CDR3 protein: CASSVVGGAGDGYTF
CDR3 DNA: TGTGCCAGCAGCGTAGTCGGGGGGGCAGGTGATGGCTACACCTTC
V gene: TRBV9
D gene: -
clone size: -
J gene: TRBJ1-2

CDR3 protein: CAWSVLWRPQDEQFF
CDR3 DNA: TGTGCCTGGAGTGTACTATGGCGCCCCCAGGATGAGCAGTTCTTC
V gene: TRBV30
D gene: -
clone size: -
J gene: TRBJ2-1

CDR3 protein: CASSLTLRTGEQFF
CDR3 DNA: TGTGCCAGCAGCTTAACGCTCCGAACAGGGGAGCAGTTCTTC
V gene: TRBV7-3
D gene: -
clone size: -
J gene: TRBJ2-1

CDR3 protein: CASSYIRGGTEHTEAFF
CDR3 DNA: TGTGCCAGCAGTTACATTAGAGGGGGGACGGAGCACACTGAAGCTTTCTTT
V gene: TRBV11-1
D gene: -
clone size: -
J gene: TRBJ1-1

CDR3 protein: CASSPIPGTEINTEAFF
CDR3 DNA: TGTGCCAGCAGTCCAATTCCCGGGACAGAGATAAACACTGAAGCTTTCTTT
V gene: TRBV27
D gene: TRBD1
clone size: -
J gene: TRBJ1-1

CDR3 protein: CASSLLSAVEAFF
CDR3 DNA: TGTGCCAGCAGCCTTCTGAGCGCAGTCGAAGCTTTCTTT
V gene: TRBV7-9
D gene: -
clone size: -
J gene: TRBJ1-1

CDR3 protein: CASSLRRQEKSYEQYF
CDR3 DNA: TGTGCCAGCAGCTTAAGGCGTCAGGAAAAGTCCTACGAGCAGTACTTC
V gene: TRBV7-2
D gene: -
clone size: -
J gene: TRBJ2-7

CDR3 protein: CASSPVHIGVNEQFF
CDR3 DNA: TGCGCCAGCAGCCCTGTGCATATTGGGGTAAATGAGCAGTTCTTC
V gene: TRBV4-1
D gene: -
clone size: -
J gene: TRBJ2-1

CDR3 protein: CASFHHTDTQYF
CDR3 DNA: TGTGCCAGCTTCCATCACACAGATACGCAGTATTTT
V gene: TRBV6-6
D gene: -
clone size: -
J gene: TRBJ2-3

CDR3 protein: CASSYPGISYEQYF
CDR3 DNA: TGTGCCAGCAGCTATCCGGGAATTTCCTACGAGCAGTACTTC
V gene: TRBV11-2
D gene: -
clone size: few
J gene: TRBJ2-7

CDR3 protein: CASSLGTSGYNEQFF
CDR3 DNA: TGTGCCAGCAGCTTAGGGACTAGCGGATACAATGAGCAGTTCTTC
V gene: TRBV7-9
D gene: TRBD2
clone size: -
J gene: TRBJ2-1

CDR3 protein: CASHGQETYFLNGYTF
CDR3 DNA: TGTGCCAGTCATGGACAGGAGACATACTTTCTCAATGGCTACACCTTC
V gene: TRBV2
D gene: TRBD1
clone size: -
J gene: TRBJ1-2

CDR3 protein: CASRTSRTDTQYF
CDR3 DNA: TGTGCCAGCAGAACTAGCAGAACAGATACGCAGTATTTT
V gene: TRBV2
D gene: -
clone size: -
J gene: TRBJ2-3

CDR3 protein: CASSILAGRYEQYF
CDR3 DNA: TGTGCCAGTAGTATCCTAGCGGGACGATACGAGCAGTACTTC
V gene: TRBV19
D gene: TRBD2
clone size: many
J gene: TRBJ2-7

CDR3 protein: CAWRLRASGSYNEQFF
CDR3 DNA: TGTGCCTGGAGGCTAAGGGCTAGCGGGAGTTACAATGAGCAGTTCTTC
V gene: TRBV30
D gene: TRBD2
clone size: -
J gene: TRBJ2-1

CDR3 protein: CASSFRREETQYF
CDR3 DNA: TGTGCCAGCAGTTTTCGCAGGGAAGAGACCCAGTACTTC
V gene: TRBV28
D gene: -
clone size: -
J gene: TRBJ2-5

CDR3 protein: CASSDPGQTIAGGRVYTQYF
CDR3 DNA: TGTGCCAGCAGTGATCCGGGACAAACGATAGCGGGAGGGAGGGTGTATACGCAGTATTTT
V gene: TRBV2
D gene: TRBD2
clone size: -
J gene: TRBJ2-3

CDR3 protein: CASSLVADTGRNTIYF
CDR3 DNA: TGTGCCAGCAGCTTAGTGGCGGACACTGGAAGAAACACCATATATTTT
V gene: TRBV7-2
D gene: -
clone size: few
J gene: TRBJ1-3

CDR3 protein: CASSPGAAKGTYEQYF
CDR3 DNA: TGTGCCAGCAGCCCTGGGGCGGCTAAAGGGACCTACGAGCAGTACTTC
V gene: TRBV7-9
D gene: -
clone size: -
J gene: TRBJ2-7

CDR3 protein: CASSFTGTGELFF
CDR3 DNA: TGTGCCAGCAGCTTCACGGGGACCGGGGAGCTGTTTTTT
V gene: TRBV5-6
D gene: -
clone size: -
J gene: TRBJ2-2

CDR3 protein: CASSKPLFPRYTQYF
CDR3 DNA: TGTGCCAGCAGCAAACCCCTCTTCCCCCGGTATACGCAGTATTTT
V gene: TRBV21-1
D gene: -
clone size: once
J gene: TRBJ2-3

CDR3 protein: CASSLDQSGRRAYEQYF
CDR3 DNA: TGTGCCAGCAGCTTGGACCAAAGCGGGAGAAGGGCCTACGAGCAGTACTTC
V gene: TRBV5-4
D gene: TRBD2
clone size: few
J gene: TRBJ2-7

CDR3 protein: CASSFSWGPSSYEQYF
CDR3 DNA: TGTGCCAGCAGTTTTTCATGGGGACCGAGCTCCTACGAGCAGTACTTC
V gene: TRBV27
D gene: -
clone size: -
J gene: TRBJ2-7

CDR3 protein: CASSQDRYYGYTF
CDR3 DNA: TGTGCCAGCAGCCAGGACAGGTACTATGGCTACACCTTC
V gene: TRBV28
D gene: TRBD1
clone size: -
J gene: TRBJ1-2

CDR3 protein: CASSQDSGTVGRYTF
CDR3 DNA: TGCGCCAGCAGCCAAGACTCCGGGACAGTGGGACGCTACACCTTC
V gene: TRBV4-3
D gene: TRBD1
clone size: -
J gene: TRBJ1-2